What follows describes a single TCR beta chain. The antigen remains unidentified. Assay: immunoSEQ multiplex PCR; the TCRdb copy retains only in-frame clones and omits some. The profile covers under 600,000 clones, with more than 95% appearing a single time and 0.3% to 0.35% taken by the ten largest. Cells designated naive CD8 were CD45RO-negative and were positively selected for CCR7, with terminally differentiated effector memory CD45RA+ cells excluded. This entry comes from a study of shared clonotypes between healthy human individuals. Study-wide points: Owing to a small donor count, the genetic and exposure-history diversity represented was limited.

Germline CDR1 reads SGHVS; CDR2 reads FNYEAQ. Deletions cut 1 base from V and 3 bases from J, with 3 bases between. The CDR3 is 13 residues long. The sample taken for sequencing was naive CD8+ T cells sorted from blood. The chain joins TRBV7-6 to TRBJ2-2, with D uncertain. This TCR came from a man under 40 in good health. For the CDR3, the DNA is TGTGCCAGCAGCTTAGTGGACACCGGGGAGCTGTTTTTT. It translates to CASSLVDTGELFF.